These 25 T cell receptor beta chains originate from one sample sequenced in a study of human T cells and chemical hapten exposure. TCRdb analysed the RACE reads with MiXCR anew, one entry per CDR3 protein. The sample carries around 250,000 distinct CDR3 sequences, 7.5% to 10% recorded once. Documented time point: pre-sensitization, week 0. The treatment denotes: therapeutic diphenylcyclopropenone sensitization with weekly scalp DPC. The sample consisted of whole blood, taken in connection with sensitization to the hapten diphenylcyclopropenone (DPC). The origin of the receptors is a woman in her 40s with alopecia areata. Some clones in this sample may be carry-over from other donors' samples.

In its sample, this clonotype was seen a few times. This rearrangement joins TRBV6-2 or TRBV6-3 to TRBJ2-1, with 7 bases fitting TRBD2. Germline CDR1 reads MNHEY; CDR2 reads SVGEGT. After removal of 8 bases from V and 9 bases from J, the junction contained 16 bases not matched to a gene. The CDR3 covers 15 residues. The CDR3: CASGMRRERNGEQFF. The CDR3 bases are TGTGCCAGCGGGATGAGGCGGGAGCGAAACGGTGAGCAGTTCTTC.

This clonotype came up many times. The rearrangement joins TRBV12-3 or TRBV12-4 to TRBJ1-2; D gene uncertain. The CDR3 extends over 10 amino acids. V gave up 8 bases and J gave up 6 bases, with 7 bases separating them. The CDR3 sequence: CASFADGYTF. In nucleotides, the CDR3 is TGTGCCAGCTTTGCCGATGGCTACACCTTC.

This chain uses TRBV20-1 with TRBJ2-1, with 8 bases that match TRBD2. This CDR3 contains 15 residues. CDR1 is DFQATT, CDR2 SNEGSKA, per germline (reference sequence). The J segment lost 3 bases and the V segment lost 0 bases, leaving 4 bases of the junction unmatched. The CDR3 DNA sequence: TGCAGTGCTAGAGAAATAGCGGGAAACTACAATGAGCAGTTCTTC. Translating it yields CSAREIAGNYNEQFF.

The chain uses TRBV12-3 or TRBV12-4 and TRBJ1-5, with a tentative D call TRBD1 (6 bases). V was trimmed by 6 bases and J by 0 bases, leaving 12 bases between them. CDR3 length: 15 residues. The CDR3 reads CASRPQGISNQPQHF. The CDR3 nucleotides are TGTGCCAGCAGGCCACAGGGAATTAGCAATCAGCCCCAGCATTTT.

This clonotype was seen ten or more times. This chain connects TRBV2 to TRBJ1-5; tentative D call: TRBD1 (5 bases). This CDR3 contains 14 residues. V was trimmed by 2 bases and J by 7 bases, leaving 12 bases between them. CDR1 SNHLY and CDR2 FYNNEI come from the germline V gene. The CDR3 DNA follows: TGTGCCAGCAGTGAACAGGGTCTAAGACAGCCCCAGCATTTT. Amino acid sequence: CASSEQGLRQPQHF. Using reference TRBV2 and TRBJ1-5 for the parts outside the CDR3, the full variable domain is EPEVTQTPSHQVTQMGQEVILRCVPISNHLYFYWYRQILGQKVEFLVSFYNNEISEKSEIFDDQFSVERPDGSNFTLKIRSTKLEDSAMYFCASSEQGLRQPQHFGDGTRLSIL.

This clonotype was recorded a few times. V gene TRBV28 combines with J gene TRBJ2-2; the match to TRBD1 covers 7 bases. From germline, CDR1 is MDHEN and CDR2 SYDVKM. The CDR3 spans 15 residues. The J segment lost 0 bases and the V segment lost 5 bases, leaving 3 bases of the junction unmatched. As DNA, the CDR3 is TGTGCCAGCAGTCGACAGGGTTCGAACACCGGGGAGCTGTTTTTT. It codes for CASSRQGSNTGELFF.

This clonotype appeared many times. The chain has TRBV12-3 or TRBV12-4 and TRBJ1-5; the match to TRBD1 covers 8 bases. Trimming removed 5 bases from V and 5 bases from J; junction bases left unmatched: 2. The CDR3 spans 13 residues. The DNA for the CDR3 is TGTGCCAGCAGTCAGGACAGGGATCAGCCCCAGCATTTT. Translation: CASSQDRDQPQHF.

This clonotype was observed a handful of times. The chain couples TRBV12-3 or TRBV12-4 to TRBJ2-2; D gene uncertain. The CDR3 has 13 amino acids. This CDR3 reads CDPGGANTGELFF. The CDR3, as DNA: TGTGACCCAGGTGGCGCGAACACCGGGGAGCTGTTTTTT.

This chain connects TRBV24-1 to TRBJ2-2; D gene uncertain. The CDR3 has 13 amino acids. V was trimmed by 6 bases and J by 1 base, leaving 5 bases between them. Germline V gene lookup returns CDR1 KGHDR and CDR2 SFDVKD. The CDR3 spells CATSPVNTGELFF. In DNA, the CDR3 is TGTGCCACCAGTCCTGTGAACACCGGGGAGCTGTTTTTT.

Remarks on this clonotype: A single base separates this from a much larger clone, so it may be a read error. This chain uses TRBV20-1 with TRBJ1-1; unclear D gene. Germline assignment: CDR1 DFQATT and CDR2 SNEGSKA (reference sequence). Trimming shortened V by 1 base and J by 12 bases, and 12 bases separated the two germline ends. This CDR3 is built from 11 residues. The CDR3 DNA reads as TGCAGTGCTAGAGGGGGTGTGGTAACTTTCTTT. It encodes CSARGGVVTFF.

This sequence joins TRBV18 and TRBJ2-4, with D hard to call. Germline V gene data show CDR1 as KGHSH and CDR2 as LQKENI. The CDR3 is 13 amino acids. The V end was cut by 2 bases, the J end by 8 bases, with 10 bases between. CDR3: CASSPGNGYIQYF. CDR3 DNA sequence: TGTGCCAGCTCACCAGGGAACGGTTACATTCAGTACTTC.

This clonotype was counted a few times. The chain combines TRBV2 with TRBJ2-5, with 9 nucleotides matching TRBD2. The CDR3 length is 14 residues. Germline values: CDR1 SNHLY, CDR2 FYNNEI. V trimming: 6 bases; J trimming: 5 bases; junction bases outside the gene matches: 7. CDR3 protein: CASSSLAGSETQYF. The CDR3 nucleotides read TGTGCCAGCAGCAGTCTAGCGGGAAGCGAGACCCAGTACTTC.

The sample holds many counts of this clonotype. The chain recombines TRBV5-1 with TRBJ1-1; 8 positions match TRBD1. CDR1 and CDR2 (germline): SGHRS, YFSETQ. The CDR3 extends over 15 amino acids. V lost 3 bases and J lost 3; bases outside the gene matches: 7. The CDR3: CASSSEGTGYTEAFF. The CDR3 nucleotides are TGCGCCAGCAGCTCGGAAGGGACAGGCTACACTGAAGCTTTCTTT. Using reference TRBV5-1 and TRBJ1-1 for the parts outside the CDR3, the full variable domain is KAGVTQTPRYLIKTRGQQVTLSCSPISGHRSVSWYQQTPGQGLQFLFEYFSETQRNKGNFPGRFSGRQFSNSRSEMNVSTLELGDSALYLCASSSEGTGYTEAFFGQGTRLTVV.

This chain uses TRBV9 with TRBJ2-7; the match to TRBD2 covers 9 bases. The trim removed 4 bases at V and 4 bases at J, leaving 12 bases unmatched. This CDR3 comprises 16 residues. The germline V gene encodes CDR1 SGDLS and CDR2 YYNGEE. The DNA for the CDR3 is TGTGCCAGCAGCCCCCACTTAGGAGCGGGAGGTTACGAGCAGTACTTC. Residues: CASSPHLGAGGYEQYF.

There are a few counts of this clonotype. This chain uses TRBV6-6 with TRBJ1-5; TRBD1 agrees at 9 bases. Losses at the gene ends were 7 bases for V and 0 bases for J; bases not matched to a gene: 19. The CDR3 spans 20 residues. Germline CDR1 is MNHNY and CDR2 is SVGAGI (reference sequence). CDR3 sequence reads: CASTGMGVPGQGYSNQPQHF. For the CDR3, the DNA is TGTGCCAGCACCGGAATGGGGGTACCGGGACAGGGATATAGCAATCAGCCCCAGCATTTT.

This clonotype turned up a few times. This chain joins TRBV7-9 and TRBJ2-1; D assignment may be TRBD1 or TRBD2 (5 bases each). The CDR3 runs 15 residues. Germline CDR1 reads SEHNR; CDR2 reads FQNEAQ (reference sequence). Trimming pared 1 base from V and 5 bases from J, leaving 12 bases between. The CDR3 nucleotides are TGTGCCAGCAGCTTAGTAGGGACGGGAAACAATGAGCAGTTCTTC. This codes for CASSLVGTGNNEQFF.

The table lists this clonotype with many counts. J is TRBJ2-7 and V is TRBV12-3 or TRBV12-4; D is undetermined. CDR3 size: 14 residues. The V end lost 0 bases, the J end lost 2 bases, and 8 bases lay between the germline ends. The DNA of the CDR3 is TGTGCCAGCAGTTTAGCGGACGGAGCCTACGAGCAGTACTTC. This sequence encodes CASSLADGAYEQYF.

This clonotype was counted ten times or more. The rearrangement uses TRBV9 and TRBJ2-7, with 9 positions matching TRBD1. The CDR3 covers 14 residues. The V gene end was trimmed by 4 bases and the J gene end by 2 bases; junction bases not matched to a gene: 4. In germline, CDR1 is SGDLS, CDR2 YYNGEE. CDR3 bases: TGTGCCAGCAGCTTAACAGGGGGCCCCTACGAGCAGTACTTC. This sequence encodes CASSLTGGPYEQYF.

V gene TRBV16 combines with J gene TRBJ1-5; the D is unclear. In germline, CDR1 is KGHSY, CDR2 FQNENV. Trimming removed 4 bases at V and 1 base at J, with 11 bases between. The CDR3 loop spans 15 amino acids. The CDR3 DNA reads as TGTGCCAGCAGCCCCAATCGTGGCAGCAATCAGCCCCAGCATTTT. Its translation is CASSPNRGSNQPQHF.

There are a few counts of this clonotype. V gene TRBV4-3 combines with J gene TRBJ1-5; the D gene is possibly TRBD1 (6 bases). The CDR3 runs 18 residues. With 0 bases removed from V and 1 base from J, the gap between germline ends came to 16 bases. Germline-derived CDR1 and CDR2 are LGHNA and YSLEER. CDR3 nucleotide sequence: TGCGCCAGCAGCCAAGACCCTCCGACAGGTAGAAGCAATCAGCCCCAGCATTTT. Protein: CASSQDPPTGRSNQPQHF.

V usage is TRBV6-5 and J usage is TRBJ2-1; D gene unclear. The CDR3 contains 14 residues. Germline V lookup: CDR1 MNHEY, CDR2 SVGAGI. V lost 5 bases to trimming and J lost 12 bases, with 20 bases between them. The CDR3: CASSPNFEALGQFF. The CDR3, as DNA: TGTGCCAGCAGTCCCAACTTCGAGGCTTTAGGGCAGTTCTTC.

J is TRBJ2-7 and V is TRBV21-1; TRBD1 was called by the table and not checked on the DNA. TRBV21-1 is termed a pseudogene. The CDR3 totals 16 residues. The CDR3 loop is CASSKPYLGQGDEQYF. In DNA form, the CDR3 reads TGTGCCAGCAGCAAACCCTACCTGGGACAGGGTGACGAGCAGTACTTC.

The chain has TRBV6-5 and TRBJ2-1; tentative D call: TRBD2 (5 bases). The CDR3 has 15 amino acids. Trimming shortened V by 0 bases and J by 8 bases, and 14 bases separated the two germline ends. Germline V gene data show CDR1 as MNHEY and CDR2 as SVGAGI. The CDR3 loop reads CASSYSKRAVDEQFF. CDR3 nucleotides: TGTGCCAGCAGTTACTCGAAGAGGGCCGTGGATGAGCAGTTCTTC.

This clonotype turned up a few times. V usage is TRBV4-2 and J usage is TRBJ1-5, with D perhaps matching TRBD1 (5 bases). The germline V gene encodes CDR1 LGHNA and CDR2 YNFKEQ. This CDR3 spans 17 amino acids. V shed 1 base and J shed 5 bases, with 18 bases lying between them. The DNA of the CDR3 is TGTGCCAGCAGCCAAGGGGAGACAGTTCTAAGCCATCAGCCCCAGCATTTT. Protein product: CASSQGETVLSHQPQHF.

This clonotype was detected only a few times. The DNA of the CDR3 is TGTGCCAGCAGCCCCACGGGGACAGTATCGGATACGCAGTATTTT. The encoded protein is CASSPTGTVSDTQYF. The chain uses TRBV7-2 and TRBJ2-3, with 7 positions matching TRBD1. CDR3 length: 15 amino acids. Germline loops: CDR1 SGHTA, CDR2 FQGNSA. V gave up 5 bases and J gave up 6 bases; unmatched junction bases: 11.